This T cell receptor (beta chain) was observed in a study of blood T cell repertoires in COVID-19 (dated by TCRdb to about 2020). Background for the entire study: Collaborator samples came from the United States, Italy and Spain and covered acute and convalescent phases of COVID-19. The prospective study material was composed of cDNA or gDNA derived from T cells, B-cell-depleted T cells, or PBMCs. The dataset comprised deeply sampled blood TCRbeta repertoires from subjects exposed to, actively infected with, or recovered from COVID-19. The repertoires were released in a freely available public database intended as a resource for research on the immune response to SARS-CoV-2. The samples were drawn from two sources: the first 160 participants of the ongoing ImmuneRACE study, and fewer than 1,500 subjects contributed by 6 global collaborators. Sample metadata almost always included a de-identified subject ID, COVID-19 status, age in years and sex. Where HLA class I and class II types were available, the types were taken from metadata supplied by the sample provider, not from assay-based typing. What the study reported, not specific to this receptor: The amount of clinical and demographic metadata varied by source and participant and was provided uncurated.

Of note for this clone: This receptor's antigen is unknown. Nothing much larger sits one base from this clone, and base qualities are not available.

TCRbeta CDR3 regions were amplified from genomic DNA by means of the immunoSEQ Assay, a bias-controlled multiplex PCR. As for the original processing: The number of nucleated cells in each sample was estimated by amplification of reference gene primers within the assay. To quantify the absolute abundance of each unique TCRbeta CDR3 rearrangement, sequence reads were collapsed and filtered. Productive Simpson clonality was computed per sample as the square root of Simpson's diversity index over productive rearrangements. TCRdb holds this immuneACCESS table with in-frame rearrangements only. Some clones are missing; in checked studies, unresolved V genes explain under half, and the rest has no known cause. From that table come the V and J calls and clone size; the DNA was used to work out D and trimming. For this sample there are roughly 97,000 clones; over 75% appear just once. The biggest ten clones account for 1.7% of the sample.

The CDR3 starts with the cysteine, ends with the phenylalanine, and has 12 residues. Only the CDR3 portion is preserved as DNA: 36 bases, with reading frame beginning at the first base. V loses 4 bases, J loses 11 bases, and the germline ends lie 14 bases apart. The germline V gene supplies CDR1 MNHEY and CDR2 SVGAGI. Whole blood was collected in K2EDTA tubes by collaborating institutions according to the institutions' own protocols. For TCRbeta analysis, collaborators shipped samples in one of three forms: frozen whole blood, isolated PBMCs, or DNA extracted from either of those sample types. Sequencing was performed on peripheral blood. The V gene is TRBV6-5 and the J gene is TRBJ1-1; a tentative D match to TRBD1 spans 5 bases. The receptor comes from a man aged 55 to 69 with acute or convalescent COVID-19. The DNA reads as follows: TGTGCCAGCAGTTCCCCTCGTGGGGGGGCTTTCTTT. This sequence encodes CASSSPRGGAFF.